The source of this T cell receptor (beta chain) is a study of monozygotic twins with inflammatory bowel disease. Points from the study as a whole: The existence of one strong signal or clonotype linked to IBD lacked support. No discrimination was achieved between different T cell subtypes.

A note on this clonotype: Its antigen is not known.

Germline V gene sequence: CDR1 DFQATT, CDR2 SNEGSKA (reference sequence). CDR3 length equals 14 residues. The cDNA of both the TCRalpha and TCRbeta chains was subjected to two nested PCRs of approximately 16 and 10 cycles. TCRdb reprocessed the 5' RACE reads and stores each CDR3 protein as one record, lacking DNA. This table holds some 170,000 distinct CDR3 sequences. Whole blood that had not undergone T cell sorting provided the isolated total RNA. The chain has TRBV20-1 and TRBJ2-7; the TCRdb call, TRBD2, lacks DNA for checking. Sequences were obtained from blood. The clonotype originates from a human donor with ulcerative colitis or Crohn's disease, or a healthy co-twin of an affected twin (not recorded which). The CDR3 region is CSARDQGRLGEQYF.